Following are 3 T cell receptor beta chains from one sample sequenced in a study of regulatory T cells in long-lasting Graves disease. Documented time point: newly diagnosed GD, antithyroid drugs for less than 3 months. PBMC-extracted RNA yielded the TCR library. Arm-PCR of CDR3 regions and iRepertoire HTBI primers were the basis on which TCR beta libraries were built. Via MiXCR, TCRdb re-called the multiplex PCR reads, giving one row per CDR3 protein. Of some 500,000 distinct CDR3 sequences listed, 13% are singletons. The sample also formed part of further work on T cells in Graves' hyperthyroidism and ophthalmopathy.

Sequencing was performed on peripheral blood mononuclear cells (PBMCs), taken at new diagnosis, from a patient treated with antithyroid drugs. The receptors shown here come from a man aged 30-40 years with Graves disease.

The V gene is TRBV30, the J gene TRBJ2-3; TRBD2 matches 7 bases. In germline, CDR1 is GTSNPN, CDR2 SVGIG (reference sequence). CDR3 length: 15 residues. The V segment lost 4 bases and the J segment 1 base; nucleotides outside the gene matches: 8. CDR3 nucleotide sequence: TGTGCCTGGAACCAAGCGGGAACAGGCACAGATACGCAGTATTTT. Encoded protein: CAWNQAGTGTDTQYF.

This clonotype was picked up a small number of times. The J gene is TRBJ1-5, the V gene TRBV19, with D hard to call. CDR1 and CDR2 (germline): LNHDA, SQIVND (reference sequence). Trimming cost V 3 bases and J 4 bases, with 13 bases left between them. CDR3 size: 15 residues. The CDR3 coding sequence is TGTGCCAGTAGTATTACTGTGGGGTCGAATCAGCCCCAGCATTTT. Its translation is CASSITVGSNQPQHF.

V is TRBV6-6 and J is TRBJ1-1; TRBD1 is a possible D gene (5 bases). The germline V and J ends were trimmed by 0 bases and 4 bases, with 12 bases remaining between them. Germline CDR1 and CDR2: MNHNY and SVGAGI (reference sequence). CDR3 length: 15 amino acids. The CDR3 reads CASSYSEGMSTEAFF. For the CDR3, the DNA is TGTGCCAGCAGTTACTCGGAGGGGATGAGCACTGAAGCTTTCTTT.